The entry below gives a single T cell receptor (beta chain) sequence along with its context. Antigen unknown. Per germline, CDR1 PRHDT and CDR2 FYEKMQ (reference sequence). The CDR3 has 15 residues. Trimming stripped 2 bases from V and 4 bases from J, with 15 bases between. The sample comes from a study of cytomegalovirus exposure and HLA in healthy donors. Turning to the study itself: Most genotyped donors, 81% of more than 300, had Caucasian-associated genetic ancestry.

13 Jbeta primers and 60 Vbeta primers were used for the PCR. Method: immunoSEQ multiplex PCR; TCRdb's copy keeps in-frame clones and lacks some. The sample yields 150,000 to 200,000 clones, over 60% seen once. Study-wide results and limits: Common viral pathogens seemed to be connected with several of the most significant clusters, according to a later analysis. The listing of 150 to 200 TCR beta chains classed them as cytomegalovirus-associated. Later work associated roughly 17,000 TCR beta sequences with HLA alleles at 0.05 false discovery rate.

What was sequenced was PBMCs. This receptor was identified in a woman in her forties in good health and CMV-seronegative. This chain uses TRBV13 with TRBJ2-7, with a tentative D call TRBD2 (6 bases). CDR3 in DNA: TGTGCCAGCAGCTTATTTAAGGGCGGGGAATACGAGCAGTACTTC. It translates to CASSLFKGGEYEQYF.